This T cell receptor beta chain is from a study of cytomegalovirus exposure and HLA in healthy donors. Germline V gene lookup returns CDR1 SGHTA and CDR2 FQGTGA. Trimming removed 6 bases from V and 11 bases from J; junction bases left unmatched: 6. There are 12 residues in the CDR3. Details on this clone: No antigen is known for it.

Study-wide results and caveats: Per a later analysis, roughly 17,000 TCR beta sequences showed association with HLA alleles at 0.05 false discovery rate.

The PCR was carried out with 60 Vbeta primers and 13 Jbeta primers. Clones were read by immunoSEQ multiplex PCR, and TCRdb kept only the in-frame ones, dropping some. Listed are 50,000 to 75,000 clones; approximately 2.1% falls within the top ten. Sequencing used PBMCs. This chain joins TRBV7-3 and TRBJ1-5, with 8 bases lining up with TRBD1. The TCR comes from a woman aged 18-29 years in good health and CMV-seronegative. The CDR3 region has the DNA TGTGCCAGCAGTAATGGACAGGGCGCCCAGCATTTT. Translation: CASSNGQGAQHF.